This paragraph covers one TCR beta chain sequence. In germline, CDR1 is SGDLS, CDR2 YYNGEE. This CDR3 is built from 13 residues. V gave up 2 bases and J gave up 7 bases, with 10 bases separating them. Profiling relied on immunoSEQ multiplex PCR, and the TCRdb table lists in-frame clones only, not all of them. The data show 200,000 to 250,000 clones, approximately 90% seen once. The data stem from a study of blood T cell repertoires in COVID-19. About the study: PBMCs, B-cell-depleted T cells, or T cells were the source of the cDNA or gDNA that made up the material.

The study drew participants aged about 18 to 95 years from some 25 US areas. Assignment of participants to cohorts was predicated upon participant-reported clinical history. Cohort 3 donors counted as recovered after two negative PCRs, clearance, or resolved symptoms. Sample: PBMCs or T cells enriched from blood (not recorded which). V usage is TRBV9 and J usage is TRBJ1-3; D call uncertain. The receptor comes from a woman aged 30 to 39 who had recovered from COVID-19. The CDR3 loop is CASSVGRWNTIYF. The DNA for the CDR3 is TGTGCCAGCAGCGTTGGGAGGTGGAACACCATATATTTT.